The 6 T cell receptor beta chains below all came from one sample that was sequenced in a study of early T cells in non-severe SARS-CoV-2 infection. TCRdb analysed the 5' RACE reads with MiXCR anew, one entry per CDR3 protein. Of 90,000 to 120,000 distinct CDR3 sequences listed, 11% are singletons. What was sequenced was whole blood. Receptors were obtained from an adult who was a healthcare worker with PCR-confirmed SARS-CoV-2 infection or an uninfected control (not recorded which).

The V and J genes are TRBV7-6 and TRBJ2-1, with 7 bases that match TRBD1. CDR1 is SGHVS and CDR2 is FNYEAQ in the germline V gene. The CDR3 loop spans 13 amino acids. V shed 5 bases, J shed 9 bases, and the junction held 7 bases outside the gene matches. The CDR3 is CASSPDDRAEQFF. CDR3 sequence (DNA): TGTGCCAGCAGCCCGGATGACAGGGCTGAGCAGTTCTTC.

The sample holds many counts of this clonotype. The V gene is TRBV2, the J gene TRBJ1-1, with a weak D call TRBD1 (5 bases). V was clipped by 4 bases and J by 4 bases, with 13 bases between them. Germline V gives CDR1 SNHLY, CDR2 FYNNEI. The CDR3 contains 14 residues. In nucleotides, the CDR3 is TGTGCCAGCAGTGCCAGGGTGATGGGCACTGAAGCTTTCTTT. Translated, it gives CASSARVMGTEAFF.

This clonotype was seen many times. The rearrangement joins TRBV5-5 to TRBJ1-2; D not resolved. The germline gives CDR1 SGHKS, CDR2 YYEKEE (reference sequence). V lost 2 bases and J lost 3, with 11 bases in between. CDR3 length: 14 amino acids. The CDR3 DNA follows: TGTGCCAGCAGCTTTCAGAGGGCGGACTATGGCTACACCTTC. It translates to CASSFQRADYGYTF.

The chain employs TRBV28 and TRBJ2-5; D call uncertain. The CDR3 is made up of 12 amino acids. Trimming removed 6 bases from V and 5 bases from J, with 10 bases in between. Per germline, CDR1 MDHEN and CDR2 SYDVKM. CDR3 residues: CASSNTRETQYF. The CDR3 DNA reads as TGTGCCAGCAGCAACACCCGGGAGACCCAGTACTTC.

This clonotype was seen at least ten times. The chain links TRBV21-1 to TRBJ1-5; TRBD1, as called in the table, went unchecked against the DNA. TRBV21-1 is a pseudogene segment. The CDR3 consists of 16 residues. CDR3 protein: CASSLRRDLSNQPQHF. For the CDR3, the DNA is TGTGCCAGCAGCCTACGCCGGGACCTCAGTAATCAGCCCCAGCATTTT.

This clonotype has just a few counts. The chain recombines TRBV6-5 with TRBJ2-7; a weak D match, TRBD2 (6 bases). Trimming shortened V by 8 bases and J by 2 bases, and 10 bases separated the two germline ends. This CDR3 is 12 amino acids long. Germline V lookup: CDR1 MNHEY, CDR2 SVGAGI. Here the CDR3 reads CASGGTPYEQYF. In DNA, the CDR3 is TGTGCCAGCGGCGGGACCCCCTACGAGCAGTACTTC.